This entry lists 5 T cell receptor beta chains sequenced from one sample in a study of spatial heterogeneity in lung cancer. One entry per CDR3 protein results from TCRdb running MiXCR on the 5' RACE reads. This sample yields 95,000 to 130,000 distinct CDR3 sequences, of which 9.5% to 15% are seen a single time; over 15% belongs to the top ten. Time point in this sample: blood at routine non-recurrence follow-up after resection. The input material, whole RNA from tumor, nontumor lung or frozen PBMC, was sequenced unsorted. The sequencing used PBMCs, collected at follow-up. These TCRs come from a male donor with early-stage non-small cell lung cancer.

This clonotype came up a few times. This chain uses TRBV5-1 with TRBJ1-6; maybe TRBD1 (5 bases). V dropped 0 bases and J dropped 8 bases, with 18 bases sitting between them. There are 17 residues in the CDR3. Germline V gene data show CDR1 as SGHRS and CDR2 as YFSETQ. This CDR3 is CASSLESRRQGDSPLHF. Written as DNA, the CDR3 is TGCGCCAGCAGCTTGGAGTCACGCAGGCAGGGTGATTCACCCCTCCACTTT.

This clonotype occurred a few times. The J gene is TRBJ1-5, the V gene TRBV10-3; 8 bases match TRBD1. The J segment lost 1 base and the V segment lost 3 bases, leaving 5 bases of the junction unmatched. Per the germline V gene, CDR1 is ENHRY and CDR2 is SYGVKD. The CDR3 runs to 16 residues. Here the CDR3 DNA reads TGTGCCATCAGTGACAGGGGGCTCGGCAGCAATCAGCCCCAGCATTTT. It translates to CAISDRGLGSNQPQHF.

This chain connects TRBV19 to TRBJ2-1; D perhaps matches TRBD1 (5 bases). V lost 4 bases and J lost 6, with 10 bases in between. Germline assignment: CDR1 LNHDA and CDR2 SQIVND (reference sequence). The CDR3 consists of 13 residues. CDR3: CASSTRVRNEQFF. Here the CDR3 DNA reads TGTGCCAGTAGTACCAGGGTTCGCAATGAGCAGTTCTTC. Full variable domain (rest looked up from reference TRBV19 and TRBJ2-1): DGGITQSPKYLFRKEGQNVTLSCEQNLNHDAMYWYRQDPGQGLRLIYYSQIVNDFQKGDIAEGYSVSREKKESFPLTVTSAQKNPTAFYLCASSTRVRNEQFFGPGTRLTVL.

In this sample, this clonotype turned up many times. CDR3 protein: CASSKAGGPHLSGNTIYF. CDR3 DNA sequence: TGTGCCAGCAGCAAAGCAGGGGGCCCACACCTCTCTGGAAACACCATATATTTT. The chain carries TRBV7-9 and TRBJ1-3; 8 bases agree with TRBD1. CDR1 is SEHNR, CDR2 FQNEAQ, per germline (reference sequence). V lost 5 bases to trimming and J lost 0 bases; unmatched junction nucleotides: 12. This CDR3 has 18 residues.

This clonotype was detected ten times or more. The chain combines TRBV10-3 with TRBJ2-7; 7 positions match TRBD1. The CDR3 has 14 amino acids. The V segment lost 7 bases and the J segment 2 bases; nucleotides outside the gene matches: 8. Germline assignment: CDR1 ENHRY and CDR2 SYGVKD. CDR3 nucleotide sequence: TGTGCCATCAAAGGGGGACAGTCTGCCTACGAGCAGTACTTC. It codes for CAIKGGQSAYEQYF.